These 10 T cell receptor beta chains originate from one sample sequenced in a study of regulatory T cells in long-lasting Graves disease. According to the study, TCR beta libraries were built with iRepertoire HTBI primers and CDR3-region Arm-PCR. One entry per CDR3 protein results from TCRdb running MiXCR on the multiplex PCR reads. The table shows more than 450,000 distinct CDR3 sequences, with about 17% occurring only once. Time point: newly diagnosed GD, antithyroid drugs for less than 3 months. Generation of the TCR library employed RNA extracted from PBMCs. The data also belong to a second study, concerning T cells in Graves' hyperthyroidism and ophthalmopathy.

Sequencing used peripheral blood mononuclear cells (PBMCs), obtained at new diagnosis, from a patient treated with antithyroid drugs. The receptor source for this set is a middle-aged man with Graves disease.

This clonotype has just a few counts. This rearrangement joins TRBV29-1 to TRBJ2-1; 7 positions agree with TRBD1. CDR1 SQVTM and CDR2 ANQGSEA come from the germline V gene. The CDR3 sequence is 13 residues long. V lost 7 bases and J lost 3; bases outside the gene matches: 6. CDR3 protein: CSGQGQLYNEQFF. CDR3 nucleotide sequence: TGCAGCGGCCAGGGACAGCTCTACAATGAGCAGTTCTTC.

This clonotype was detected many times. It may be a read error: a sequence one base away is much more abundant. V is TRBV27 and J is TRBJ2-1; 7 bases map to TRBD1. The J call could be wrong; TRBJ2-5 is a better fit for the DNA end. The CDR3 covers 15 residues. Germline V CDR1 and CDR2: MNHEY, SMNVEV (reference sequence). The CDR3 here is CASNKKTGNRETQYF. CDR3 sequence (DNA): TGTGCCAGCAACAAAAAGACAGGGAATAGAGAGACCCAGTACTTC.

This chain joins TRBV15 and TRBJ2-5; the D gene is possibly TRBD2 (6 bases). V was cut by 3 bases and J by 4 bases, with 15 bases left in between. This CDR3 contains 15 residues. In germline, CDR1 is LNHNV, CDR2 YYDKDF (reference sequence). Here the CDR3 reads CATSRQRPEGETQYF. The DNA for the CDR3 is TGTGCCACCAGCAGGCAGAGGCCGGAGGGAGAGACCCAGTACTTC. Combining the CDR3 with reference TRBV15 and TRBJ2-5 gives the whole variable domain DAMVIQNPRYQVTQFGKPVTLSCSQTLNHNVMYWYQQKSSQAPKLLFHYYDKDFNNEADTPDNFQSRRPNTSFCFLDIRSPGLGDTAMYLCATSRQRPEGETQYFGPGTRLLVL.

The chain is built from TRBV20-1 and TRBJ2-7, with D possibly matching TRBD2 (7 bases). There are 14 residues in the CDR3. Germline V gene lookup returns CDR1 DFQATT and CDR2 SNEGSKA (reference sequence). V was trimmed by 3 bases and J by 5 bases, leaving 17 bases between them. CDR3 in DNA: TGCAGTGCTAGGGGCGGGGGCGCGTCCGACGAGCAGTACTTC. Amino acids: CSARGGGASDEQYF.

Ten or more counts support this clonotype. For the CDR3, the DNA is TGTGCCAGCATAGAGGACAGACAAAGTGAAAAACTGTTTTTT. It yields the protein CASIEDRQSEKLFF. The genes are TRBV12-3 or TRBV12-4 and TRBJ1-4; TRBD1 might be the D (6 bases). Trimming stripped 7 bases from V and 7 bases from J, with 16 bases between. The CDR3 runs to 14 residues.

The sample holds many counts of this clonotype. V is TRBV28 and J is TRBJ1-2; no definite D call. CDR3 length: 12 residues. V lost 6 bases to trimming and J lost 0 bases, with 5 bases between them. Per the germline V gene, CDR1 is MDHEN and CDR2 is SYDVKM. DNA of the CDR3: TGTGCCAGCAGAAAAGCTAACTATGGCTACACCTTC. Its protein is CASRKANYGYTF.

A note on this clonotype: Because it lacks the conserved phenylalanine or tryptophan at the end, this CDR3 is likely a read error. The chain has TRBV10-2 and TRBJ2-1; D tentatively reads TRBD1 or TRBD2 (5 bases each). CDR3 length equals 16 residues. The V end lost 0 bases, the J end lost 8 bases, and 17 bases lay between the germline ends. Germline V gives CDR1 WSHSY, CDR2 SAAADI. Written as DNA, the CDR3 is TGCGCCAGCAGTGAGTCGTGGGGTGCCCAGGGAGATGAGCAGTTCTCC. Protein: CASSESWGAQGDEQFS.

This chain connects TRBV5-1 to TRBJ2-5, with D uncertain. Trimming cost V 1 base and J 5 bases, with 12 bases left between them. Germline CDR1 SGHRS, CDR2 YFSETQ. The CDR3 has 14 residues. CDR3 amino acids: CASSLTGPHETQYF. Here the CDR3 DNA reads TGCGCCAGCAGCTTGACCGGACCCCACGAGACCCAGTACTTC. Using reference TRBV5-1 and TRBJ2-5 for the parts outside the CDR3, the full variable domain is KAGVTQTPRYLIKTRGQQVTLSCSPISGHRSVSWYQQTPGQGLQFLFEYFSETQRNKGNFPGRFSGRQFSNSRSEMNVSTLELGDSALYLCASSLTGPHETQYFGPGTRLLVL.

The chain has TRBV28 and TRBJ1-1; D is undetermined. CDR1 MDHEN and CDR2 SYDVKM come from the germline V gene. CDR3 size: 14 residues. V was shortened by 6 bases and J by 0 bases, with 11 bases between the two germline ends. This CDR3 is CASRKLLLNTEAFF. The CDR3 bases are TGTGCCAGCAGAAAATTATTATTGAACACTGAAGCTTTCTTT.

This clonotype has only a few counts. The CDR3 sequence is CATSDQPGRSIHEQFF. The DNA for the CDR3 is TGTGCCACCAGTGATCAACCGGGACGGTCTATCCATGAGCAGTTCTTC. This rearrangement joins TRBV24-1 to TRBJ2-1; D may be TRBD1 or TRBD2 (5 bases each). Trimming removed 3 bases from V and 8 bases from J, with 19 bases in between. Germline CDR1 reads KGHDR; CDR2 reads SFDVKD. This CDR3 has 16 amino acids.